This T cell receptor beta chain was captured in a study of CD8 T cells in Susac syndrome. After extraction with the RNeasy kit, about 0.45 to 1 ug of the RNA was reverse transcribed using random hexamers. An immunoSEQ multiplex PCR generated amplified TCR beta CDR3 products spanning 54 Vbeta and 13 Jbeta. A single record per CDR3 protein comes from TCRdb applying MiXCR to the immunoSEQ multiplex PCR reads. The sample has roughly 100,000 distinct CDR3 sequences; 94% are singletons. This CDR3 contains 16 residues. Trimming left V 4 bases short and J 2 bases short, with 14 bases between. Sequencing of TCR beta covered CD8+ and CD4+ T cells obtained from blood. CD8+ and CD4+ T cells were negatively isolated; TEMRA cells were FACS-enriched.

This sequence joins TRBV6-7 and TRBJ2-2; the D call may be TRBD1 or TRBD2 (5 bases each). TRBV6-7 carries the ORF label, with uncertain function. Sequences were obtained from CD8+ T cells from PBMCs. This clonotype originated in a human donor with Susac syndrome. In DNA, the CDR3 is TGTGCCAGCAGTTCCCTCGGGACGGTAAACACCGGGGAGCTGTTTTTT. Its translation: CASSSLGTVNTGELFF.